These 21 T cell receptor beta chains came from one sample sequenced in a study of T cells of healthy individuals. TCRdb re-called the 5' RACE reads with MiXCR, one entry per CDR3 protein. The sample has about 96,000 distinct CDR3 sequences; under 20% are singletons. The receptor set was obtained from a human donor in good health.

This clonotype was seen a handful of times. The chain recombines TRBV7-6 with TRBJ2-3, with TRBD2 identical over 8 bases. This CDR3 has 16 amino acids. Trimming removed 5 bases from V and 2 bases from J; junction bases left unmatched: 9. Germline CDR1 and CDR2: SGHVS and FNYEAQ. CDR3 DNA: TGTGCCAGCAGCACTCCGAGAGCGGGAGTCACAGATACGCAGTATTTT. It yields the protein CASSTPRAGVTDTQYF.

This clonotype came up a few times. The chain uses TRBV20-1 and TRBJ2-3; tentative D call: TRBD2 (6 bases). Germline V gives CDR1 DFQATT, CDR2 SNEGSKA (reference sequence). The CDR3 loop spans 14 amino acids. Trimming removed 5 bases from V and 3 bases from J, with 15 bases in between. CDR3 coding DNA: TGCAGTGCTTGGGGCGGGACTCATACAGATACGCAGTATTTT. It specifies CSAWGGTHTDTQYF.

V usage is TRBV20-1 and J usage is TRBJ1-1; perhaps TRBD1 as D (6 bases). V was clipped by 1 base and J by 11 bases, with 23 bases between them. Looked up from germline, CDR1 is DFQATT and CDR2 is SNEGSKA (reference sequence). CDR3 length equals 15 residues. CDR3 sequence reads: CSARVWTASGAGAFF. The DNA for the CDR3 is TGCAGTGCTAGAGTTTGGACAGCGAGCGGGGCGGGGGCTTTCTTT.

The chain carries TRBV7-9 and TRBJ2-7; D gene ambiguous. The CDR3 is 14 residues long. The V gene's germline CDR1 is SEHNR and CDR2 FQNEAQ (reference sequence). Trimming cost V 2 bases and J 1 base, with 9 bases left between them. CDR3 region: CASSLSSASYEQYF. Here the CDR3 DNA reads TGTGCCAGCAGCTTATCAAGCGCGTCCTACGAGCAGTACTTC.

V and J are TRBV7-3 and TRBJ1-1, with unresolved D. CDR1 is SGHTA and CDR2 is FQGTGA in the germline V gene. The V and J ends lost 3 bases and 2 bases respectively, with 7 bases between them. The CDR3 totals 13 residues. This CDR3 is CASSFRINTEAFF. CDR3 nucleotide sequence: TGTGCCAGCAGCTTTCGCATAAACACTGAAGCTTTCTTT.

In this sample, this clonotype turned up many times. The V call is TRBV6-2 or TRBV6-3, the J call TRBJ1-1, with D perhaps TRBD1 (6 bases). With 5 bases removed from V and 8 bases from J, the gap between germline ends came to 12 bases. Germline loops: CDR1 MNHEY, CDR2 SVGEGT. This CDR3 comprises 12 residues. In nucleotides, the CDR3 is TGTGCCAGCAGTGCCCCGGGACAAGAAGCTTTCTTT. Its translation is CASSAPGQEAFF.

This clonotype was seen at least ten times. The genes are TRBV20-1 and TRBJ1-4; D unresolved. V was pared by 2 bases and J by 7 bases, with 14 bases between. The CDR3 is 14 amino acids. Germline V gene lookup returns CDR1 DFQATT and CDR2 SNEGSKA (reference sequence). CDR3 in amino acids: CSARFDNLGEKLFF. The CDR3, as DNA: TGCAGTGCTAGATTTGATAACTTGGGTGAAAAACTGTTTTTT.

This clonotype has a count of ten or more. The rearrangement joins TRBV10-3 to TRBJ2-7, with 8 bases fitting TRBD2. The germline V gene has CDR1 ENHRY and CDR2 SYGVKD. With V trimmed by 0 bases and J by 8 bases, 3 bases remained unmatched. The CDR3 runs to 13 residues. The CDR3: CAISESGGGKQYF. In nucleotides, the CDR3 is TGTGCCATCAGTGAGTCAGGCGGGGGGAAGCAGTACTTC.

In its sample, this clonotype was seen many times. V usage is TRBV29-1 and J usage is TRBJ2-5, with 12 bases identical to TRBD2. V lost 3 bases to trimming and J lost 0 bases; unmatched junction nucleotides: 14. Germline V gene lookup returns CDR1 SQVTM and CDR2 ANQGSEA. This CDR3 has 19 residues. CDR3 coding DNA: TGCAGCGTTGAGTTGGGGGACCCTGGGACTAGCGGGTACCAAGAGACCCAGTACTTC. Its translation: CSVELGDPGTSGYQETQYF.

This clonotype was picked up a small number of times. The chain is built from TRBV29-1 and TRBJ2-2; weak D call: TRBD2 (6 bases). This CDR3 comprises 14 residues. CDR1 is SQVTM, CDR2 ANQGSEA, per germline. Deletions cut 7 bases from V and 6 bases from J, with 18 bases between. This CDR3 reads CSAAVGGKAGELFF. The CDR3, as DNA: TGCAGCGCCGCCGTAGGCGGGAAAGCCGGGGAGCTGTTTTTT.

The rearrangement uses TRBV28 and TRBJ2-4; 7 nucleotides line up with TRBD2. The V segment lost 8 bases and the J segment 7 bases; nucleotides outside the gene matches: 8. The CDR3 runs to 13 residues. CDR1 and CDR2 from the germline V gene are MDHEN and SYDVKM. The CDR3 DNA reads as TGTGCCAGCTTACCGGGGGGTCAGAACATTCAGTACTTC. Residues: CASLPGGQNIQYF.

This clonotype was counted a few times. The genes are TRBV20-1 and TRBJ2-3; 9 positions match TRBD2. The CDR3 loop spans 15 amino acids. Germline lookup yields CDR1 DFQATT and CDR2 SNEGSKA (reference sequence). The CDR3 sequence is CRGTGLAGPTDTQYF. DNA for the CDR3: TGCAGAGGTACAGGGCTAGCGGGACCCACAGATACGCAGTATTTT.

This clonotype was counted only a few times. This rearrangement joins TRBV6-6 to TRBJ1-1, with D perhaps TRBD1 (5 bases). V dropped 5 bases and J dropped 0 bases, with 13 bases sitting between them. This CDR3 is built from 15 residues. Per germline, CDR1 MNHNY and CDR2 SVGAGI (reference sequence). The CDR3: CASSRTTAMNTEAFF. The CDR3 DNA follows: TGTGCCAGCAGTCGAACGACAGCCATGAACACTGAAGCTTTCTTT.

The chain is built from TRBV4-3 and TRBJ2-2; D possibly corresponds to TRBD2 (7 bases). Germline V gene sequence: CDR1 LGHNA, CDR2 YSLEER. Deletions cut 0 bases from V and 2 bases from J, with 13 bases between. The length of the CDR3 is 17 residues. As DNA, the CDR3 is TGCGCCAGCAGCCAAGATGGGGGGGCGACAAACACCGGGGAGCTGTTTTTT. Amino acid sequence: CASSQDGGATNTGELFF.

Ten or more counts support this clonotype. The V and J genes are TRBV6-1 and TRBJ2-7; D is uncertain. CDR3 length: 14 residues. Trimming left V 2 bases short and J 7 bases short, with 15 bases between. The V gene's germline CDR1 is MNHNS and CDR2 SASEGT. CDR3 nucleotides: TGTGCCAGCAGTGAAATTTACGAGCCCGGGGAGCAGTACTTC. Protein: CASSEIYEPGEQYF.

This clonotype was seen at least ten times. The chain's CDR3 is CSASPSTGNTIYF. CDR3 coding DNA: TGCAGTGCTAGTCCTTCGACGGGAAACACCATATATTTT. V gene TRBV20-1 combines with J gene TRBJ1-3; D unclear. Germline values: CDR1 DFQATT, CDR2 SNEGSKA (reference sequence). The V end lost 3 bases, the J end lost 4 bases, and 10 bases lay between the germline ends. The CDR3 is 13 residues long.

This clonotype was counted once. V gene TRBV28 combines with J gene TRBJ2-3, with unresolved D. The CDR3 runs 12 residues. The V end lost 6 bases, the J end lost 6 bases, and 10 bases lay between the germline ends. Germline V gene lookup returns CDR1 MDHEN and CDR2 SYDVKM. Here the CDR3 reads CASRVYGDTQYF. As DNA, the CDR3 is TGTGCCAGCAGAGTTTACGGTGATACGCAGTATTTT.

This clonotype was counted many times. The rearrangement links TRBV20-1 to TRBJ1-1; D is possibly TRBD1 (6 bases). The germline V and J ends were trimmed by 3 bases and 4 bases, with 9 bases remaining between them. Germline CDR1 and CDR2: DFQATT and SNEGSKA (reference sequence). The CDR3 has 12 amino acids. This chain's CDR3 is CSASIGGTEAFF. The CDR3 bases are TGCAGTGCTAGTATAGGGGGCACTGAAGCTTTCTTT.

At least ten counts were recorded for this clonotype. V gene TRBV21-1 combines with J gene TRBJ2-2; the DNA was not used to check the table's D call, TRBD2. TRBV21-1 is flagged as a pseudogene. The CDR3 consists of 16 residues. The CDR3 sequence: CASSKTLAGVTGELFF. CDR3 bases: TGTGCCAGCAGCAAAACTCTAGCGGGAGTAACCGGGGAGCTGTTTTTT.

The sample holds many counts of this clonotype. The chain has TRBV4-2 and TRBJ1-2; D is possibly TRBD1 (6 bases). The CDR3 contains 12 residues. Trimming pared 7 bases from V and 4 bases from J, leaving 10 bases between. The germline gives CDR1 LGHNA, CDR2 YNFKEQ. CDR3 bases: TGTGCCAGCAAGGGAGGGGGCTATGGCTACACCTTC. Its translation: CASKGGGYGYTF.

The chain recombines TRBV4-1 with TRBJ1-6; no definite D call. Germline values: CDR1 MGHRA, CDR2 YSYEKL. The CDR3 sequence is 13 residues long. V dropped 3 bases and J dropped 4 bases, with 4 bases sitting between them. CDR3 loop: CASSQVYNSPLHF. CDR3 DNA: TGCGCCAGCAGCCAGGTATATAATTCACCCCTCCACTTT.